This T cell receptor (beta chain) is from a study of post-analysis software for immune sequencing data. Study-wide context: In terms of disease course, relapsing-remitting, secondary progressive and progressive-relapsing multiple sclerosis were included. Regarding the study as a whole: TRBV5-6, TRBV5-1 and TRBV20-1 were among roughly 5 TRBV segments more frequent in patients than controls.

cDNA libraries of TCR beta carried unique molecular identifiers. Using its own MiXCR run on the PCR reads, TCRdb lists one record per CDR3 protein. The sample shows approximately 570,000 distinct CDR3 sequences, roughly 47% of them seen only once. CDR3 length: 15 amino acids. The V and J ends lost 4 bases and 7 bases, in that order; junction bases with no gene match: 8. The germline V gene encodes CDR1 SGHDT and CDR2 YYEEEE. Of note for this clonotype: Its specificity is not known.

This rearrangement joins TRBV5-6 to TRBJ1-1; TRBD1 aligns across 12 bases. The clonotype comes from a girl between 5 and 17 years old with multiple sclerosis. The sample comprised blood. CDR3 protein: CASSPWGQGAFEAFF. DNA for the CDR3: TGTGCCAGCAGCCCGTGGGGACAGGGGGCTTTTGAAGCTTTCTTT.